Here is one T cell receptor beta chain with its context. Its antigen is unknown. The data were obtained in a study of CD8+ T cells in alopecia areata. Treatment meaning: oral pan-JAK inhibitor, 5-10 mg twice daily. As part of sample collection, lesional scalp punch biopsies and peripheral blood were taken from alopecia areata patients. The study's findings and limits: Uncertainty about whether baseline CD8+ expansion is linked to response remains, with one nonresponder.

Germline lookup yields CDR1 SGHTA and CDR2 FQGNSA. There are 13 residues in the CDR3. Trimming left V 3 bases short and J 5 bases short, with 10 bases between. The authors extracted RNA and reverse transcribed it into cDNA as the sequencing template. Sequencing used immunoSEQ multiplex PCR; TCRdb keeps in-frame clones, though not all of them. The data hold fewer than 250,000 clones, with 40% to 55% observed a single time. The receptor was isolated from a human donor with alopecia areata. The rearrangement joins TRBV7-2 to TRBJ2-5; no clear D gene. This specimen consisted of CD4+ T cells sorted from blood, obtained at approximately week 37, from a patient treated with tofacitinib. The DNA for the CDR3 is TGTGCCAGCAGCTTGCCGCCGGCCGAGACCCAGTACTTC. It translates to CASSLPPAETQYF.